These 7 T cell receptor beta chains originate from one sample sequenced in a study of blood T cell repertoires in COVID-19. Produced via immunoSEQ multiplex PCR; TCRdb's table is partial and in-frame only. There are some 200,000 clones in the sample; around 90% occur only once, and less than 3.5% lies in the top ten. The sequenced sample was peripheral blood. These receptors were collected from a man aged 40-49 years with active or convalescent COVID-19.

CDR3 bases: TGCAGTGCTAGTATAATCTATGGCTACACCTTC. It specifies CSASIIYGYTF. This chain connects TRBV20-1 to TRBJ1-2; D gene ambiguous. V was pared by 3 bases and J by 4 bases, with 6 bases between. The CDR3 totals 11 residues. Germline CDR1 is DFQATT and CDR2 is SNEGSKA (reference sequence).

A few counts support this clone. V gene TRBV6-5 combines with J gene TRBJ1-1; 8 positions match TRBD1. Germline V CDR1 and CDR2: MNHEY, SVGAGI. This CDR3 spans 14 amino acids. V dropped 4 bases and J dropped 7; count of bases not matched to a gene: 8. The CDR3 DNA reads TGTGCCAGCAGTTCCGCCGGAGGGACAGGTGAAGCTTTCTTT. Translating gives CASSSAGGTGEAFF.

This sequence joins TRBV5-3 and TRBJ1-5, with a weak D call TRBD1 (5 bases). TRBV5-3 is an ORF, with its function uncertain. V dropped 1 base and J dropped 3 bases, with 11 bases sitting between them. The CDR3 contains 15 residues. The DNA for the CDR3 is TGTGCCAGAAGCTTGAGGTCGACAGTCAATCAGCCCCAGCATTTT. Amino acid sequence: CARSLRSTVNQPQHF.

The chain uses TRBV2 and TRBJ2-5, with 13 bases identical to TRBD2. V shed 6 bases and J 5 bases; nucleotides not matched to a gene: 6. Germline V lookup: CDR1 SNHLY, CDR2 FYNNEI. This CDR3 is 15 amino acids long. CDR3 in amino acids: CASRVLAGGLETQYF. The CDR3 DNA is TGTGCCAGCAGAGTACTAGCGGGGGGGCTTGAGACCCAGTACTTC. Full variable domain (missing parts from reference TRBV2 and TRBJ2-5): EPEVTQTPSHQVTQMGQEVILRCVPISNHLYFYWYRQILGQKVEFLVSFYNNEISEKSEIFDDQFSVERPDGSNFTLKIRSTKLEDSAMYFCASRVLAGGLETQYFGPGTRLLVL.

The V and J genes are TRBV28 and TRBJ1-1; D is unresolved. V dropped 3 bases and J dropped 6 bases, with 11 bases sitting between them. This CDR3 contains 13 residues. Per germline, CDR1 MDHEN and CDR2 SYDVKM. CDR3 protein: CASSLSSIAEAFF. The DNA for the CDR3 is TGTGCCAGCAGTTTGTCGTCGATAGCTGAAGCTTTCTTT.

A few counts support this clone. The chain's CDR3 is CAWRGNRGTEAFF. The CDR3 bases are TGTGCCTGGAGGGGGAACAGGGGAACTGAAGCTTTCTTT. The rearrangement links TRBV30 to TRBJ1-1; 7 bases align to TRBD1. Germline V gives CDR1 GTSNPN, CDR2 SVGIG (reference sequence). The CDR3 extends over 13 amino acids. V gave up 3 bases and J gave up 5 bases; unmatched junction bases: 6.

The CDR3: CAWSVPGGRNTIYF. CDR3 coding DNA: TGTGCCTGGAGTGTACCGGGGGGAAGAAACACCATATATTTT. J is TRBJ1-3 and V is TRBV30; D perhaps matches TRBD1 (5 bases). The CDR3 is 14 amino acids. V lost 0 bases and J lost 5, with 11 bases in between. CDR1 is GTSNPN and CDR2 is SVGIG in the germline V gene (reference sequence).